This entry features one TCR beta chain sequence. Produced via immunoSEQ multiplex PCR; TCRdb's table is partial and in-frame only. The data contain some 370,000 clones, 80% to 90% of them singletons. CDR1 and CDR2 from the germline V gene are LGHNT and FRNRAP. The CDR3 totals 15 residues. The ends lost 5 bases at V and 0 bases at J; junction bases unmatched: 6. The data are from a study of blood T cell repertoires in COVID-19. This TCR came from a man aged 35 to 55 with acute or convalescent COVID-19. The rearrangement links TRBV12-5 to TRBJ1-1; 7 bases are a match to TRBD1. What was sequenced was peripheral blood. For the CDR3, the DNA is TGTGCTAGTGGTCCTTTGGACAGGATGAACACTGAAGCTTTCTTT. This translates into CASGPLDRMNTEAFF.